This T cell receptor beta chain is drawn from a study of blood T cells in healthy people across ages. The CDR3 covers 14 residues. The V segment lost 6 bases and the J segment 3 bases; nucleotides outside the gene matches: 8. The germline V gene has CDR1 DFQATT and CDR2 SNEGSKA (reference sequence). This clonotype was observed a few times. Through a sample-barcoded 5' primer and a J-beta primer mix, a second PCR was run for roughly 7 to 12 cycles. A single record per CDR3 protein comes from TCRdb applying MiXCR to the 5' RACE reads. The sample has around 1,800,000 distinct CDR3 sequences, around 40% seen once; the top ten hold 20% to 25%.

The TCR comes from a human donor in good health. The rearrangement uses TRBV20-1 and TRBJ2-7; 10 nucleotides align to TRBD2. What was sequenced was blood. The CDR3 DNA sequence: TGCAGTGCGCCTCCACTAGCGGGAAACTACGAGCAGTACTTC. This encodes CSAPPLAGNYEQYF.